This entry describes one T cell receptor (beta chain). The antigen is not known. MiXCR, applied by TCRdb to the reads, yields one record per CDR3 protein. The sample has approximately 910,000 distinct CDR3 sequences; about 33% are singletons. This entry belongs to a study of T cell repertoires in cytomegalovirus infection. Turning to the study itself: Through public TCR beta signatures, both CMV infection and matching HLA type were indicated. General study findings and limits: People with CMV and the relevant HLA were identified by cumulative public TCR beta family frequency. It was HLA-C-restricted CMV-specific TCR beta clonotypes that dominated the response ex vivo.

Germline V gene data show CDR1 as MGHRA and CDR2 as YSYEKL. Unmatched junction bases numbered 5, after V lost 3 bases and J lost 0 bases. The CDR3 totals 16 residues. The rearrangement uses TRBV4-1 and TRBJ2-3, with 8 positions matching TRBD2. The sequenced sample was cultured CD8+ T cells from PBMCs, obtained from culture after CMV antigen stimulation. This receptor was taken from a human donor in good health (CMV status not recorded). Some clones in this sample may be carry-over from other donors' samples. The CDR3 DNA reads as TGCGCCAGCAGCCACGGGGGGGCCATTAGCACAGATACGCAGTATTTT. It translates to CASSHGGAISTDTQYF.